Here is one TCR beta chain with its context. It lacks a known antigen. Base qualities were left out, and no much larger clone turns up one base away. This specimen comes from a study of blood T cell repertoires in COVID-19 (TCRdb year 2020). Background on the whole study: The collaborator samples originated in the United States, Italy and Spain and spanned the acute and convalescent phases of COVID-19. The repertoires were made available in a free public database intended to serve as a resource for research on the immune response to SARS-CoV-2. The sample metadata nearly always contained a de-identified subject ID, COVID-19 status, age in years and sex. Subjects who had been exposed to COVID-19, were actively infected with it, or had recovered from it provided the deeply sampled blood TCRbeta repertoires that made up the dataset. The prospective study material was composed of cDNA or gDNA derived from T cells, B-cell-depleted T cells, or PBMCs. Where available, HLA class I and class II types were obtained from metadata supplied by the sample provider rather than from assay-based typing. Samples were obtained from the ongoing ImmuneRACE study (first 160 participants) and from over 1,000 subjects provided by 6 global collaborators.

TCRbeta CDR3 regions were amplified from genomic DNA by means of the immunoSEQ Assay, a bias-controlled multiplex PCR. For the original study's pipeline: Within the assay, amplification of reference gene primers was used to estimate how many nucleated cells each sample contained. To quantify the absolute abundance of each unique TCRbeta CDR3 rearrangement, sequence reads were collapsed and filtered. Productive Simpson clonality was computed per sample as the square root of Simpson's diversity index over productive rearrangements. The immuneACCESS repertoire file appears here via TCRdb, limited to in-frame rearrangements. These files lack a portion of the clones; in checked studies, under half of the deficit traces to unresolved V genes, and the cause of the others is not known. V and J calls and clone size are copied from that table; D and trimming were computed from the DNA. The sample table shows 95,000 to 110,000 clones, and just under 85% are seen once. The top ten hold 3.3% of the sample.

The collaborating institutions used their own protocols to collect whole blood in K2EDTA tubes. For TCRbeta analysis, collaborators shipped samples in one of three forms: frozen whole blood, isolated PBMCs, or DNA extracted from either of those sample types. Here is what the overall study found, with its caveats: Clinical and demographic metadata were provided uncurated, with the amount varying by source and participant.

What was sequenced was peripheral blood. The receptor's source is a woman older than 75 with active or convalescent COVID-19.

The DNA reads TGTGCCTCAAAGGGGGCAGGGAACGGCTACACCTTC. It is translated as CASKGAGNGYTF. The rearrangement combines TRBV30 with TRBJ1-2; 7 of the junction bases match TRBD1. CDR1 is given as GTSNPN and CDR2 as SVGIG, both from the germline V gene (reference sequence). The cysteine opens and the phenylalanine closes a CDR3 of 12 amino acids. Kept here is only the CDR3 DNA, which spans 36 bases and is read in frame from base 1. After removal of 7 bases from V and 8 bases from J, the junction retains 10 bases not matched to a gene.